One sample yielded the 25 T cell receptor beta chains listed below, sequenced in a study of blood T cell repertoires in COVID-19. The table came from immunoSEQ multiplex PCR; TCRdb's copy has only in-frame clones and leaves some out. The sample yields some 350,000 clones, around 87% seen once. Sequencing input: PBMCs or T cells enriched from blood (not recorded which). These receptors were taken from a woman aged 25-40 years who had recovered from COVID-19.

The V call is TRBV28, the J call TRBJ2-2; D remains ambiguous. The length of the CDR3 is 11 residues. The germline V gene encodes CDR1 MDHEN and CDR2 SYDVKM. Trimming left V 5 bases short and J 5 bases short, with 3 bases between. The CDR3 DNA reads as TGTGCCAGCAGTGTAACCGGGGAGCTGTTTTTT. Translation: CASSVTGELFF.

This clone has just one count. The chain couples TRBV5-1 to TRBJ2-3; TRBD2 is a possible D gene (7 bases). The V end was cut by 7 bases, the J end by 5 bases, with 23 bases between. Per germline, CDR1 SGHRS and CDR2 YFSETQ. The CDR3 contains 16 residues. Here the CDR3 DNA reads TGCGCCAGCTCCCAGAGGGGGGGCCCAAATAAAGATACGCAGTATTTT. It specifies CASSQRGGPNKDTQYF.

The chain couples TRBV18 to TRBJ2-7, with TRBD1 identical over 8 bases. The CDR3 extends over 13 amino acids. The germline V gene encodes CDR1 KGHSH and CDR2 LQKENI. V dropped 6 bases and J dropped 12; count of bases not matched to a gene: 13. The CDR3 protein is CASSEARDRPPYF. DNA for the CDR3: TGTGCCAGCTCCGAAGCTCGGGACAGGCCGCCGTACTTC.

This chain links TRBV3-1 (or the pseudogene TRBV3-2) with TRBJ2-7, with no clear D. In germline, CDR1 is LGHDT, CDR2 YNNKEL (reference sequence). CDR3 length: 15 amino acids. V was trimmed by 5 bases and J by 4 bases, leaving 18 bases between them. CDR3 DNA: TGTGCCAGCAGCAAAAGCCTTATAGAGAGGTACGAGCAGTACTTC. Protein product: CASSKSLIERYEQYF.

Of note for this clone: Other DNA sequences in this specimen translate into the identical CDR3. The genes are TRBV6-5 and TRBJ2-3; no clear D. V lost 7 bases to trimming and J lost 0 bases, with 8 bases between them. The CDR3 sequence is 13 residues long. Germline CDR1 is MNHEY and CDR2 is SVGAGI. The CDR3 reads CASNSPSTDTQYF. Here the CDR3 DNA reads TGTGCCAGCAATAGCCCCAGCACAGATACGCAGTATTTT.

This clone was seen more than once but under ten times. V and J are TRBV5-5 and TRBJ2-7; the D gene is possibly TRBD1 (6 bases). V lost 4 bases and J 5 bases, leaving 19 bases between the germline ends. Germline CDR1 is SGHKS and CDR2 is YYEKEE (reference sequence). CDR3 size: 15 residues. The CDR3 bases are TGTGCCAGCAGCCCGATCCTGGGACACGTGGACGAGCAGTACTTC. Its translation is CASSPILGHVDEQYF.

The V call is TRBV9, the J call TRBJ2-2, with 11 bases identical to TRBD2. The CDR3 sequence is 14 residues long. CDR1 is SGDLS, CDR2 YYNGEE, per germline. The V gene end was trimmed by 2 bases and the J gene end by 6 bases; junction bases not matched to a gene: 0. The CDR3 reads CASSVSGGAGELFF. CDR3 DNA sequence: TGTGCCAGCAGCGTTAGCGGGGGGGCCGGGGAGCTGTTTTTT. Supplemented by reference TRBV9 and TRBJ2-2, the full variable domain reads DSGVTQTPKHLITATGQRVTLRCSPRSGDLSVYWYQQSLDQGLQFLIQYYNGEERAKGNILERFSAQQFPDLHSELNLSSLELGDSALYFCASSVSGGAGELFFGEGSRLTVL.

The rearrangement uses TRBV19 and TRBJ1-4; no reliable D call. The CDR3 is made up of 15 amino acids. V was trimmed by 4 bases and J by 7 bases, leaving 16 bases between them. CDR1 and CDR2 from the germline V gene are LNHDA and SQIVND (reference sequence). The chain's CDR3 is CASSSSGSGSEKLFF. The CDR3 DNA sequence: TGTGCCAGTAGTAGCTCCGGGAGTGGGAGTGAAAAACTGTTTTTT.

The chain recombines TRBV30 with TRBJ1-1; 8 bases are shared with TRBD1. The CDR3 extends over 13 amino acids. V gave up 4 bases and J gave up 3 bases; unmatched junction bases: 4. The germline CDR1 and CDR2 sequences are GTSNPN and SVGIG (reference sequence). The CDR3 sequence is CAWTGDRYTEAFF. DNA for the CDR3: TGTGCCTGGACGGGGGACAGGTACACTGAAGCTTTCTTT.

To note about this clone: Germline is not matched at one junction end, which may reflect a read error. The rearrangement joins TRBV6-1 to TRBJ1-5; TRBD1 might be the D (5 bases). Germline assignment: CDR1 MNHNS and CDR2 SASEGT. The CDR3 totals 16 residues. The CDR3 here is CASSERGGGGNQPQHF. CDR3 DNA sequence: TGTGCCAGCAGTGAACGGGGGGGAGGTGGCAACCAGCCCCAGCATTTT.

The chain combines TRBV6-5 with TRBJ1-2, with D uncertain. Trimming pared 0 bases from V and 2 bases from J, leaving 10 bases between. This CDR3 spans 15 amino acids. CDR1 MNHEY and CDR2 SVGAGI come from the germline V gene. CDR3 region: CASSYSREGNYGYTF. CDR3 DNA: TGTGCCAGCAGTTACTCCCGGGAGGGAAACTATGGCTACACCTTC.

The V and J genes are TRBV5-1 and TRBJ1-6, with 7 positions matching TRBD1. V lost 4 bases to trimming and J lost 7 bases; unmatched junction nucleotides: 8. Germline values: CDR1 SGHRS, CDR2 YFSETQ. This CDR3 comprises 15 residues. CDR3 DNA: TGCGCCAGCAGCATGGATCCGGGACAGAATTCACCCCTCCACTTT. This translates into CASSMDPGQNSPLHF.

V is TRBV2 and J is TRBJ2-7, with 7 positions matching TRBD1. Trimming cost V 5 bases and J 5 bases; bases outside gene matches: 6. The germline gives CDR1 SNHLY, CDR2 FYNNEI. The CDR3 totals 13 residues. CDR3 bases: TGTGCCAGCAGTTGGCCAGGGGGAAACGAGCAGTACTTC. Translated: CASSWPGGNEQYF.

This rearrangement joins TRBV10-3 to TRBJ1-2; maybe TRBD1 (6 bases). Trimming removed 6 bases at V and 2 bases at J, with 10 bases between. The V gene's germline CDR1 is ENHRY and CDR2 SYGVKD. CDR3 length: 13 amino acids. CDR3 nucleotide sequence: TGTGCCATCAGGGGGCAGGGGAACTATGGCTACACCTTC. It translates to CAIRGQGNYGYTF.

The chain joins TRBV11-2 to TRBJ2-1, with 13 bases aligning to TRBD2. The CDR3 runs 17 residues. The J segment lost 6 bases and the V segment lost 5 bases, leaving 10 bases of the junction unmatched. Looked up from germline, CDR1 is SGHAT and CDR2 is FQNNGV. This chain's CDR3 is CASSPRLAGGQSNEQFF. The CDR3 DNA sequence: TGTGCCAGCAGCCCCCGACTAGCGGGGGGCCAATCCAATGAGCAGTTCTTC.

This CDR3 is CASTGDSFNSPLHF. In nucleotides, the CDR3 is TGTGCCAGCACCGGGGACAGCTTTAATTCACCCCTCCACTTT. This chain links TRBV6-5 with TRBJ1-6, with 7 positions matching TRBD1. CDR3 size: 14 residues. V trimming: 7 bases; J trimming: 6 bases; junction bases outside the gene matches: 6. Germline V gene sequence: CDR1 MNHEY, CDR2 SVGAGI.

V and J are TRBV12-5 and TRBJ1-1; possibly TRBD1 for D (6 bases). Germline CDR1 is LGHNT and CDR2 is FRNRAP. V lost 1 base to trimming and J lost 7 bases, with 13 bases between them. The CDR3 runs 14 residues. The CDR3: CASGLAVLQGEAFF. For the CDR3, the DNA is TGTGCTAGTGGTTTGGCGGTACTACAGGGTGAAGCTTTCTTT.

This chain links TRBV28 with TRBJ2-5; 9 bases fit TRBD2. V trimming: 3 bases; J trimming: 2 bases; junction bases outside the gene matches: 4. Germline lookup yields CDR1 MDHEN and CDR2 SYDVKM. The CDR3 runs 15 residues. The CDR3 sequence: CASSLLTSGQETQYF. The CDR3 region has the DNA TGTGCCAGCAGTTTGTTGACTAGCGGACAAGAGACCCAGTACTTC.

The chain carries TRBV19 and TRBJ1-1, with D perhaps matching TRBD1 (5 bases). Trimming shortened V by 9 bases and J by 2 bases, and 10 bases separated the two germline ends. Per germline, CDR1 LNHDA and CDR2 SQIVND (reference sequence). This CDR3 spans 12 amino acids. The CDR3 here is CASRDRNTEAFF. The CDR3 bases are TGTGCCAGCAGAGACAGAAACACTGAAGCTTTCTTT. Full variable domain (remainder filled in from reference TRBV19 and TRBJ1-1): DGGITQSPKYLFRKEGQNVTLSCEQNLNHDAMYWYRQDPGQGLRLIYYSQIVNDFQKGDIAEGYSVSREKKESFPLTVTSAQKNPTAFYLCASRDRNTEAFFGQGTRLTVV.

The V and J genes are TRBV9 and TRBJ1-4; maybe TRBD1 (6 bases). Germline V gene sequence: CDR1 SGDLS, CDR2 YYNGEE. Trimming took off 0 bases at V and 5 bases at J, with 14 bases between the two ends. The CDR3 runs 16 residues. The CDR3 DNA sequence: TGTGCCAGCAGCGTAGGGCCGGGACACGGGAATGAAAAACTGTTTTTT. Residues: CASSVGPGHGNEKLFF.

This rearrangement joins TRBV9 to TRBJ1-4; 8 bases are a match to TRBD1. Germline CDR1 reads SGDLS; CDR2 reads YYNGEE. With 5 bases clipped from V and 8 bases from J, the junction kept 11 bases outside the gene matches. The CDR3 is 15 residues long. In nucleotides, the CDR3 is TGTGCCAGCAGTCCTCGACAGGGGATCGGGGAAAAACTGTTTTTT. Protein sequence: CASSPRQGIGEKLFF.

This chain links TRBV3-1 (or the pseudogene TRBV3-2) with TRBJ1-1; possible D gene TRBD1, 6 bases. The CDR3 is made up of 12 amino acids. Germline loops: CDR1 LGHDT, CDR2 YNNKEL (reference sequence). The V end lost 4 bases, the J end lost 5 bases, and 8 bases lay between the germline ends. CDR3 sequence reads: CASSRTGTEAFF. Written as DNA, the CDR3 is TGTGCCAGCAGCCGAACAGGGACTGAAGCTTTCTTT.

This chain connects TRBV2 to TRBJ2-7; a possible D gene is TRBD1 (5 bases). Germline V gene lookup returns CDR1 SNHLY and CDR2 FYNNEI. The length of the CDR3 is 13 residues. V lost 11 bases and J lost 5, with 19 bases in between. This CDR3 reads CAGQRWSEHEQYF. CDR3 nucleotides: TGTGCCGGACAACGGTGGTCGGAACACGAGCAGTACTTC.

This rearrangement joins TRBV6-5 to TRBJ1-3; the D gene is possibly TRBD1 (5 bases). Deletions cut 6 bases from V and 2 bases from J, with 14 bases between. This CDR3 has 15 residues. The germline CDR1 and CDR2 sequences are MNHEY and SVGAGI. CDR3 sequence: CASSLKGRAGNTIYF. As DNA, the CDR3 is TGTGCCAGCAGCCTCAAGGGGCGAGCTGGAAACACCATATATTTT.

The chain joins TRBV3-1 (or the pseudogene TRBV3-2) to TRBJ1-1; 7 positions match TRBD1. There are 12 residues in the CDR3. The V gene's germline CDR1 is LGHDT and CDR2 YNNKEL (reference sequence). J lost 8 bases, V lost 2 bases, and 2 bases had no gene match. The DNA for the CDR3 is TGTGCCAGCAGCCAAACGACAGGGGAAGCTTTCTTT. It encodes CASSQTTGEAFF.